The 9 T cell receptor beta chains in this list originate from one sample, sequenced in a study of blood T cell repertoires in COVID-19 (dated by TCRdb to between 2020 and 2021). The method was the immunoSEQ multiplex PCR assay. In TCRdb, the immuneACCESS table is reduced to in-frame sequences with V and J assigned. These tables do not hold every clone; where another copy was compared, an unresolved V gene accounts for under half, and the others remain unexplained. The sample table holds 260,000 or so clones, of which around 85% were seen once. About 2.7% of the sample comes from the top ten. The sequencing sample was made of PBMCs or T cells enriched from blood (not recorded which). Every receptor here comes from a woman in her 50s who had recovered from COVID-19.

This sequence joins TRBV7-3 and TRBJ2-5; a possible D gene is TRBD2 (5 bases). The CDR3 sequence is 13 residues long. Germline V gene sequence: CDR1 SGHTA, CDR2 FQGTGA. Between the trimmed V and J ends, which lost 5 bases and 2 bases, there was a span of 9 bases. DNA for the CDR3: TGTGCCAGCAGCCCCCCGGGGCAAGAGACCCAGTACTTC. This gives the protein CASSPPGQETQYF. The entire variable domain, with the rest obtained from reference TRBV7-3 and TRBJ2-5, is as follows: GAGVSQTPSNKVTEKGKYVELRCDPISGHTALYWYRQSLGQGPEFLIYFQGTGAADDSGLPNDRFFAVRPEGSVSTLKIQRTERGDSAVYLCASSPPGQETQYFGPGTRLLVL.

The rearrangement joins TRBV11-2 to TRBJ2-3; 8 nucleotides agree with TRBD2. From germline, CDR1 is SGHAT and CDR2 FQNNGV. The CDR3 covers 15 residues. The J segment lost 5 bases and the V segment lost 2 bases, leaving 6 bases of the junction unmatched. CDR3 in amino acids: CASSLSGSEGDTQYF. In nucleotides, the CDR3 is TGTGCCAGCAGCTTAAGCGGGAGCGAGGGAGATACGCAGTATTTT.

CDR3 DNA sequence: TGTGCTAGTGCTACTCAAAGCAGGGGAAACACCATATATTTT. This gives the protein CASATQSRGNTIYF. The chain joins TRBV12-5 to TRBJ1-3, with D uncertain. The germline V gene encodes CDR1 LGHNT and CDR2 FRNRAP. Between the trimmed V and J ends, which lost 7 bases and 4 bases, there was a span of 14 bases. This CDR3 is built from 14 residues.

The chain couples TRBV29-1 to TRBJ2-7; 7 nucleotides match TRBD1. Looked up from germline, CDR1 is SQVTM and CDR2 is ANQGSEA. The CDR3 length is 12 residues. J was trimmed by 3 bases and V by 5 bases; bases with no gene match: 4. This chain's CDR3 is CSVTRDSYEQYF. The CDR3 bases are TGCAGCGTTACCCGGGACAGCTACGAGCAGTACTTC.

The chain recombines TRBV30 with TRBJ2-1, with a possible D match to TRBD2 (6 bases). Germline CDR1 is GTSNPN and CDR2 is SVGIG (reference sequence). The CDR3 consists of 14 residues. V lost 2 bases, J lost 6 bases, and 14 bases lay in between. Here the CDR3 reads CAWSLLGGPNEQFF. The CDR3 DNA reads as TGTGCCTGGAGTTTGTTAGGAGGGCCCAATGAGCAGTTCTTC.

This chain connects TRBV4-3 to TRBJ1-6; D is perhaps TRBD1 (6 bases). Trimming shortened V by 0 bases and J by 9 bases, and 9 bases separated the two germline ends. CDR3 size: 14 residues. Germline CDR1 is LGHNA and CDR2 is YSLEER. The CDR3 nucleotides read TGCGCCAGCAGCCAAGAAGGGGGTTTTTCACCCCTCCACTTT. This translates into CASSQEGGFSPLHF.

Only one count was recorded for this clone. The rearrangement uses TRBV7-9 and TRBJ2-3, with 8 bases matching TRBD2. With V trimmed by 2 bases and J by 6 bases, 13 bases remained unmatched. There are 17 residues in the CDR3. Germline V gene sequence: CDR1 SEHNR, CDR2 FQNEAQ (reference sequence). The CDR3 reads CASSLYTSGPLADTQYF. The CDR3 region has the DNA TGTGCCAGCAGCTTATATACTAGCGGACCCCTCGCGGATACGCAGTATTTT. The whole variable domain, remainder taken from reference TRBV7-9 and TRBJ2-3, is DTGVSQNPRHKITKRGQNVTFRCDPISEHNRLYWYRQTLGQGPEFLTYFQNEAQLEKSRLLSDRFSAERPKGSFSTLEIQRTEQGDSAMYLCASSLYTSGPLADTQYFGPGTRLTVL.

The chain joins TRBV18 to TRBJ1-5, with TRBD1 matching over 8 bases. V was pared by 8 bases and J by 3 bases, with 6 bases of the junction left unmatched. The length of the CDR3 is 14 residues. In germline, CDR1 is KGHSH, CDR2 LQKENI. The CDR3 DNA is TGTGCCAGCCGCGCGACAGGGGACAATCAGCCCCAGCATTTT. As protein: CASRATGDNQPQHF.

The chain is built from TRBV29-1 and TRBJ2-1; maybe TRBD1 (6 bases). V shed 3 bases and J shed 5 bases, with 14 bases lying between them. The length of the CDR3 is 14 residues. Germline V gene data show CDR1 as SQVTM and CDR2 as ANQGSEA. Written as DNA, the CDR3 is TGCAGCGTTGATCTACGGACAGCTAACAATGAGCAGTTCTTC. This codes for CSVDLRTANNEQFF.